This T cell receptor (beta chain) was recorded in a study of shared clonotypes between healthy human individuals. Clones were read by immunoSEQ multiplex PCR, and TCRdb kept only the in-frame ones, dropping some. The sample shows about 1,500,000 clones, roughly 95% of them seen only once. The junction had 22 bases not matched to a gene; V was cut back by 5 bases and J by 7 bases. Germline V gives CDR1 WNHNN, CDR2 SYGVQD (reference sequence). The CDR3 sequence is 20 residues long. This clonotype originated in a man aged 25 to 40 in good health. Sample: naive CD4+ T cells sorted from blood. Subset noted: CD45RA+ positively selected. The chain links TRBV10-1 to TRBJ2-3; 12 nucleotides align to TRBD2. CDR3 amino acids: CASSPFGLAGPTTLAYTQYF. The CDR3 DNA sequence: TGCGCCAGCAGTCCATTCGGACTAGCGGGACCTACTACCCTAGCGTATACGCAGTATTTT.